The 20 T cell receptor beta chains below were found in one sample sequenced in a study of identical twins. One entry per CDR3 protein, called by TCRdb with MiXCR from the 5' RACE reads. The repertoire holds about 300,000 distinct CDR3 sequences, 10% to 15% seen once, with 6% to 9% in the top ten. This sample also belongs to another study, concerning yellow fever vaccine responses in identical twins.

Specimen: CD8+ T cells sorted from blood. These receptor sequences come from a woman under 30 in good health.

In its sample, this clonotype was seen many times. The chain employs TRBV14 and TRBJ1-6, with a tentative D call TRBD1 (6 bases). CDR3 length equals 15 residues. Trimming took 3 bases from V and 6 from J, leaving 12 bases between them. Per the germline V gene, CDR1 is SGHDN and CDR2 is FVKESK. The CDR3 loop is CASSHPTGLNSPLHF. DNA for the CDR3: TGTGCCAGCAGCCATCCGACAGGTCTTAATTCACCCCTCCACTTT. The full variable domain, completed using reference TRBV14 and TRBJ1-6, is EAGVTQFPSHSVIEKGQTVTLRCDPISGHDNLYWYRRVMGKEIKFLLHFVKESKQDESGMPNNRFLAERTGGTYSTLKVQPAELEDSGVYFCASSHPTGLNSPLHFGNGTRLTVT.

A few counts support this clonotype. The J gene is TRBJ1-1, the V gene TRBV12-3 or TRBV12-4, with D perhaps matching TRBD1 (6 bases). This CDR3 spans 15 amino acids. Between the trimmed V and J ends, which lost 5 bases and 6 bases, there was a span of 19 bases. The CDR3 nucleotides read TGTGCCAGCAGTCCCTTAGTGGCAGGGGTATCTGAAGCTTTCTTT. Translating it yields CASSPLVAGVSEAFF.

The genes are TRBV20-1 and TRBJ2-1; 9 bases agree with TRBD2. This CDR3 comprises 14 residues. The V and J ends lost 7 bases and 3 bases, in that order; junction bases with no gene match: 7. The V gene's germline CDR1 is DFQATT and CDR2 SNEGSKA (reference sequence). The CDR3 DNA reads as TGCAGTGTCAAGACTAGCGGAGGCTACAATGAGCAGTTCTTC. This encodes CSVKTSGGYNEQFF.

A few counts support this clonotype. The chain has TRBV27 and TRBJ2-5; D might be TRBD2 (6 bases). The germline V gene encodes CDR1 MNHEY and CDR2 SMNVEV (reference sequence). V was shortened by 2 bases and J by 7 bases, with 11 bases between the two germline ends. CDR3 length: 13 amino acids. CDR3 sequence: CASSLGPGATQYF. The CDR3 DNA reads as TGTGCCAGCAGTTTAGGGCCGGGAGCGACCCAGTACTTC.

The chain uses TRBV24-1 and TRBJ2-7; D not resolved. Germline CDR1 reads KGHDR; CDR2 reads SFDVKD. The V gene lost 2 bases and the J gene lost 7 bases, with 14 bases spanning the gap. The CDR3 spans 14 residues. The chain's CDR3 is CATSDSTVSGEQYF. CDR3 nucleotide sequence: TGTGCCACCAGTGATTCCACCGTGTCTGGGGAGCAGTACTTC.

This clonotype was seen a few times. V usage is TRBV20-1 and J usage is TRBJ2-5; TRBD1 matches at 12 bases. Germline lookup yields CDR1 DFQATT and CDR2 SNEGSKA (reference sequence). The CDR3 has 14 amino acids. Losses at the gene ends were 1 base for V and 5 bases for J; bases not matched to a gene: 2. The CDR3 DNA is TGCAGTGCTAGAGGGGACAGGGGGCCTGAGACCCAGTACTTC. It is translated as CSARGDRGPETQYF.

J is TRBJ2-1 and V is TRBV2, with D uncertain. Germline values: CDR1 SNHLY, CDR2 FYNNEI. V shed 5 bases and J shed 4 bases, with 9 bases lying between them. This CDR3 has 13 residues. In DNA, the CDR3 is TGTGCCAGCAGTCAGTCTGGGTACAATGAGCAGTTCTTC. Translated, it gives CASSQSGYNEQFF.

The rearrangement links TRBV27 to TRBJ2-5; D call uncertain. The germline gives CDR1 MNHEY, CDR2 SMNVEV (reference sequence). Between the trimmed V and J ends, which lost 4 bases and 0 bases, there was a span of 6 bases. The CDR3 has 13 amino acids. The chain's CDR3 is CASSSLDQETQYF. The CDR3 nucleotides read TGTGCCAGCAGTTCGTTGGACCAAGAGACCCAGTACTTC.

V gene TRBV6-1 combines with J gene TRBJ1-6; D uncertain. Germline values: CDR1 MNHNS, CDR2 SASEGT. The CDR3 totals 15 residues. Trimming pared 1 base from V and 3 bases from J, leaving 7 bases between. CDR3 in DNA: TGTGCCAGCAGTGAAGGCCAGCACTATAATTCACCCCTCCACTTT. Its protein is CASSEGQHYNSPLHF.

A note on this clonotype: This could be a read error, since a much larger clone is one nucleotide away. The rearrangement joins TRBV5-6 to TRBJ2-3; no reliable D call. This CDR3 is 12 amino acids long. The germline V gene encodes CDR1 SGHDT and CDR2 YYEEEE. V was shortened by 0 bases and J by 5 bases, with 4 bases between the two germline ends. The CDR3 sequence is CASSLEEDTQYF. The CDR3 DNA sequence: TGTGCCAGCAGCTTGGAGGAAGATACGCAGTATTTT.

This clonotype was counted ten times or more. The DNA of the CDR3 is TGTGCCAGCAGTCCGGGACAGAACACCGGGGAGCTGTTTTTT. It codes for CASSPGQNTGELFF. The V gene is TRBV27, the J gene TRBJ2-2, with a tentative D call TRBD1 (6 bases). V was trimmed by 5 bases and J by 1 base, leaving 8 bases between them. The CDR3 is 14 residues long. Germline loops: CDR1 MNHEY, CDR2 SMNVEV (reference sequence).

This clonotype was counted only a few times. The chain recombines TRBV28 with TRBJ2-7; D call uncertain. The CDR3 consists of 14 residues. Trimming removed 7 bases from V and 2 bases from J, with 15 bases in between. Germline V gives CDR1 MDHEN, CDR2 SYDVKM. CDR3 nucleotide sequence: TGTGCCAGCAACTGTTGGCCGTTGACCTACGAGCAGTACTTC. This codes for CASNCWPLTYEQYF. Together with reference TRBV28 and TRBJ2-7, the CDR3 gives the full variable domain: DVKVTQSSRYLVKRTGEKVFLECVQDMDHENMFWYRQDPGLGLRLIYFSYDVKMKEKGDIPEGYSVSREKKERFSLILESASTNQTSMYLCASNCWPLTYEQYFGPGTRLTVT.

This clonotype was counted at least ten times. The chain uses TRBV4-1 and TRBJ2-7, with 11 nucleotides matching TRBD2. The CDR3 sequence is 15 residues long. Looked up from germline, CDR1 is MGHRA and CDR2 is YSYEKL. Unmatched junction bases numbered 3, after V lost 2 bases and J lost 3 bases. The CDR3 DNA reads as TGCGCCAGCAGCCAAACGACTAGCGGGAACTACGAGCAGTACTTC. It encodes CASSQTTSGNYEQYF.

This clonotype showed up just a few times. This chain joins TRBV5-1 and TRBJ2-5; D remains ambiguous. Germline lookup yields CDR1 SGHRS and CDR2 YFSETQ. The CDR3 consists of 11 residues. The V and J ends lost 4 bases and 3 bases respectively, with 4 bases between them. The CDR3 region is CASSDKETQYF. CDR3 coding DNA: TGCGCCAGCAGCGACAAAGAGACCCAGTACTTC.

This CDR3 reads CASRAEGGGTSTDTQYF. The CDR3 nucleotides are TGTGCCAGCCGGGCCGAAGGCGGCGGGACTTCCACAGATACGCAGTATTTT. The chain recombines TRBV7-9 with TRBJ2-3, with D tentatively TRBD2 (6 bases). The CDR3 consists of 17 residues. The germline CDR1 and CDR2 sequences are SEHNR and FQNEAQ (reference sequence). Trimming pared 8 bases from V and 2 bases from J, leaving 23 bases between.

The rearrangement links TRBV28 to TRBJ2-3; 10 bases line up with TRBD1. With V trimmed by 5 bases and J by 3 bases, 11 bases remained unmatched. The CDR3 is 17 amino acids. The germline CDR1 and CDR2 sequences are MDHEN and SYDVKM. The CDR3 nucleotides read TGTGCCAGCAGTCTATCGACAGGGGGCAGTAGGACAGATACGCAGTATTTT. Its translation is CASSLSTGGSRTDTQYF.

This clonotype has a handful of counts. V is TRBV10-3 and J is TRBJ2-2; D unclear. The germline gives CDR1 ENHRY, CDR2 SYGVKD. Trimming took 0 bases from V and 8 from J, leaving 7 bases between them. This CDR3 has 13 residues. The CDR3, as DNA: TGTGCCATCAGTGAGTCGGTTACTGGGGAGCTGTTTTTT. Protein sequence: CAISESVTGELFF.

This clonotype turned up a few times. The CDR3 region has the DNA TGTGCCAGCAGCCAAGGTGGGGTACTGGCGGGAGTTTTTTCCGGTGAGCAGTTCTTC. This encodes CASSQGGVLAGVFSGEQFF. The chain carries TRBV3-1 and TRBJ2-1, with 7 positions matching TRBD2. The CDR3 runs 19 residues. The germline V gene has CDR1 LGHDT and CDR2 YNNKEL (reference sequence). With 1 base clipped from V and 9 bases from J, the junction kept 21 bases outside the gene matches.

In this sample, this clonotype turned up a few times. The chain is built from TRBV19 and TRBJ1-1; D gene uncertain. The CDR3 has 15 amino acids. V was trimmed by 0 bases and J by 1 base, leaving 9 bases between them. Germline-derived CDR1 and CDR2 are LNHDA and SQIVND (reference sequence). CDR3 sequence: CASSIDLAGNTEAFF. The DNA for the CDR3 is TGTGCCAGTAGTATAGATCTGGCAGGGAACACTGAAGCTTTCTTT.

There are a few counts of this clonotype. This chain links TRBV6-5 with TRBJ2-1; 11 bases map to TRBD2. With 2 bases clipped from V and 5 bases from J, the junction kept 2 bases outside the gene matches. Germline CDR1 MNHEY, CDR2 SVGAGI. This CDR3 region has 15 residues. The CDR3 sequence is CASSYAGLADNEQFF. The DNA of the CDR3 is TGTGCCAGCAGTTACGCGGGACTAGCGGACAATGAGCAGTTCTTC.